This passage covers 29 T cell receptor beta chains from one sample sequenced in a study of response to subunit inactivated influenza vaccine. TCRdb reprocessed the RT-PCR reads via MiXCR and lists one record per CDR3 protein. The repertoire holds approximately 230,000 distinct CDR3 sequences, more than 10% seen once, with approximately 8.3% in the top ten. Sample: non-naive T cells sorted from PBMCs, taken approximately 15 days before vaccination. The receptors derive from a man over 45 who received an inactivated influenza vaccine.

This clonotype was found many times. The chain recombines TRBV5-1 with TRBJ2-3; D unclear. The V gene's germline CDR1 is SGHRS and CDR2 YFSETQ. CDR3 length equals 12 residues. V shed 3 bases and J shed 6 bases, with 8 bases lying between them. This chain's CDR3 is CASSSDLDTQYF. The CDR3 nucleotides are TGCGCCAGCAGCTCGGATCTGGATACGCAGTATTTT.

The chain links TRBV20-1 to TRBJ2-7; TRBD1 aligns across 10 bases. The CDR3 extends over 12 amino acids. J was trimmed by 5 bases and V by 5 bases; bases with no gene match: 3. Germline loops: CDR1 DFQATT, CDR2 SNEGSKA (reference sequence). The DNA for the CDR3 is TGCAGTGCTTCCGGGACAGGGGACGAGCAGTACTTC. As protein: CSASGTGDEQYF.

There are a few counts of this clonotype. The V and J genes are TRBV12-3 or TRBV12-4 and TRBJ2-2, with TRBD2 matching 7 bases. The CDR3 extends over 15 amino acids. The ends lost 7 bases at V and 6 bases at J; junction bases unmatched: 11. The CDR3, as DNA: TGTGCCAGCACCTGGGGCGGCGGGAGTCCCGGGGAGCTGTTTTTT. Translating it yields CASTWGGGSPGELFF.

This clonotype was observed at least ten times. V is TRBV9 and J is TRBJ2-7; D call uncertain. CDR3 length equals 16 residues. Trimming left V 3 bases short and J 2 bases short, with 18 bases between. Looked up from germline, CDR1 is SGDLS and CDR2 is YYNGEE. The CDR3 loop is CASSGNAKGPAYEQYF. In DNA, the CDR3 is TGTGCCAGCAGCGGCAATGCAAAGGGCCCTGCCTACGAGCAGTACTTC. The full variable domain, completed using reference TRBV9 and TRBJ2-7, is DSGVTQTPKHLITATGQRVTLRCSPRSGDLSVYWYQQSLDQGLQFLIQYYNGEERAKGNILERFSAQQFPDLHSELNLSSLELGDSALYFCASSGNAKGPAYEQYFGPGTRLTVT.

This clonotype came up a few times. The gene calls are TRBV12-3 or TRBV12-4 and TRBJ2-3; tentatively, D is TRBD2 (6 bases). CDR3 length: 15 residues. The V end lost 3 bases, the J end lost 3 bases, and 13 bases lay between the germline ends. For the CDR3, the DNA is TGTGCCAGCAGTTTTTGGGGGGTGGGTACAGATACGCAGTATTTT. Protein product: CASSFWGVGTDTQYF.

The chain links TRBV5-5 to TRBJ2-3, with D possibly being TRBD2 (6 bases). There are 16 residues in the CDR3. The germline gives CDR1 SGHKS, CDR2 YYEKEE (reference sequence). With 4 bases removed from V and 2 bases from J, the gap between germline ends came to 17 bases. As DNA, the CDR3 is TGTGCCAGCAGCGATTGGAGGCGGGGATACACAGATACGCAGTATTTT. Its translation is CASSDWRRGYTDTQYF.

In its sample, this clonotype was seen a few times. The CDR3 DNA is TGTGCCAGCAGTTTTTACCCCCGGGTCACCGGGGAGCTGTTTTTT. It encodes CASSFYPRVTGELFF. V usage is TRBV27 and J usage is TRBJ2-2; D gene unclear. This CDR3 is 15 amino acids long. Looked up from germline, CDR1 is MNHEY and CDR2 is SMNVEV (reference sequence). V was cut by 3 bases and J by 4 bases, with 12 bases left in between.

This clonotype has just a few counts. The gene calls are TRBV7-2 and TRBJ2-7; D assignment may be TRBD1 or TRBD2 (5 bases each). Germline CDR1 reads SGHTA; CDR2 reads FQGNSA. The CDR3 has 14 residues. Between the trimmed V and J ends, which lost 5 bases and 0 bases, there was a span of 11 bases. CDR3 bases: TGTGCCAGCAGCCGGGACCCTAGCTCCTACGAGCAGTACTTC. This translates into CASSRDPSSYEQYF.

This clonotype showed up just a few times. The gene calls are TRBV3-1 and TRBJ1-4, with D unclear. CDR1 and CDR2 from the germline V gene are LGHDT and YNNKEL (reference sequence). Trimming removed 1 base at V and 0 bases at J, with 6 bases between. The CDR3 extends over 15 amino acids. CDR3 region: CASSQGVATNEKLFF. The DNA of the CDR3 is TGTGCCAGCAGCCAAGGAGTTGCAACTAATGAAAAACTGTTTTTT. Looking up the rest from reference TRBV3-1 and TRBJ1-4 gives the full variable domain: DTAVSQTPKYLVTQMGNDKSIKCEQNLGHDTMYWYKQDSKKFLKIMFSYNNKELIINETVPNRFSPKSPDKAHLNLHINSLELGDSAVYFCASSQGVATNEKLFFGSGTQLSVL.

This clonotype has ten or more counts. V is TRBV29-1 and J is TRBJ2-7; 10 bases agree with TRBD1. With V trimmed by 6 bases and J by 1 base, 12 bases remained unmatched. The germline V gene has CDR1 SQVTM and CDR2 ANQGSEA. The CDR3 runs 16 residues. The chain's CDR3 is CSVRQGAAGRSYEQYF. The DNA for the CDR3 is TGCAGCGTGCGACAGGGGGCTGCTGGGAGGTCCTACGAGCAGTACTTC.

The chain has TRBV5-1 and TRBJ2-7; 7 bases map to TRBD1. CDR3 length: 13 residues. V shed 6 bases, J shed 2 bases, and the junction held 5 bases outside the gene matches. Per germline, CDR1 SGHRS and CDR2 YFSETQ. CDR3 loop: CASNPGQTYEQYF. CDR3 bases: TGCGCCAGCAACCCGGGACAGACCTACGAGCAGTACTTC.

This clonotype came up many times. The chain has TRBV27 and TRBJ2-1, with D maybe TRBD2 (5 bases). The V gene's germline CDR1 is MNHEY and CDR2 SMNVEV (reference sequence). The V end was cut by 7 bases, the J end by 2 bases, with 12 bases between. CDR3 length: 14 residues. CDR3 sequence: CASTPRAAYNEQFF. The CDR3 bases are TGTGCCAGCACGCCGCGGGCGGCCTACAATGAGCAGTTCTTC.

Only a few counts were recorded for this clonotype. CDR3 sequence (DNA): TGCGCCAGCAGCCAAGATGTCTGGCATACGCAGTATTTT. Translation gives CASSQDVWHTQYF. V is TRBV4-3 and J is TRBJ2-3; D is uncertain. V was trimmed by 0 bases and J by 7 bases, leaving 8 bases between them. Germline CDR1 LGHNA, CDR2 YSLEER. The CDR3 runs 13 residues.

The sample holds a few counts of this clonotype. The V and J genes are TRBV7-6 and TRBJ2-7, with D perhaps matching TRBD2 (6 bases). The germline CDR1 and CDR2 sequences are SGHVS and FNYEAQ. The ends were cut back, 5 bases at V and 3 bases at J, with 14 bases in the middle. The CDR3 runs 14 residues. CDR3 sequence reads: CASSPLGGIYEQYF. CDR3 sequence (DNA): TGTGCCAGCAGCCCCCTTGGAGGGATCTACGAGCAGTACTTC. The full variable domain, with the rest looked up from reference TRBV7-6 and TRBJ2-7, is GAGVSQSPRYKVTKRGQDVALRCDPISGHVSLYWYRQALGQGPEFLTYFNYEAQQDKSGLPNDRFSAERPEGSISTLTIQRTEQRDSAMYRCASSPLGGIYEQYFGPGTRLTVT.

The CDR3 DNA sequence: TGTGCCAGCAGCTTAGGGGCGGGGGGGATCACCGGGGAGCTGTTTTTT. It is translated as CASSLGAGGITGELFF. This chain uses TRBV7-8 with TRBJ2-2; 9 bases match TRBD2. Germline values: CDR1 SGHVS, CDR2 FQNEAQ. The length of the CDR3 is 16 residues. V shed 1 base and J 4 bases; nucleotides not matched to a gene: 4.

CDR3: CASSSPGGSMNTEAFF. In nucleotides, the CDR3 is TGTGCCAGCAGTAGCCCCGGAGGGAGCATGAACACTGAAGCTTTCTTT. The chain has TRBV12-3 or TRBV12-4 and TRBJ1-1; D call uncertain. V was cut by 5 bases and J by 0 bases, with 16 bases left in between. The CDR3 runs 16 residues.

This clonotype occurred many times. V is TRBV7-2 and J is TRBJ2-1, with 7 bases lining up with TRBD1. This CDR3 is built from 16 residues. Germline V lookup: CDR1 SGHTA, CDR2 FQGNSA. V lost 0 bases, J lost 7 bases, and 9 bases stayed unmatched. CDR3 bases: TGTGCCAGCAGCTTAGCCCCTACAGGGGTAGGAAATGAGCAGTTCTTC. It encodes CASSLAPTGVGNEQFF.

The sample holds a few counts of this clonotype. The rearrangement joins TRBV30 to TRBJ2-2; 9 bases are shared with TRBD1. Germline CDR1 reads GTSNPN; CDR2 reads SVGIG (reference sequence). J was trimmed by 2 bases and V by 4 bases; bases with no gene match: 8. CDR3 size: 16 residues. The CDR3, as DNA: TGTGCCTGGACAAAACGGACAGGGGTTAACACCGGGGAGCTGTTTTTT. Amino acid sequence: CAWTKRTGVNTGELFF. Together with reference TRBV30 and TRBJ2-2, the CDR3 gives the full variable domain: SQTIHQWPATLVQPVGSPLSLECTVEGTSNPNLYWYRQAAGRGLQLLFYSVGIGQISSEVPQNLSASRPQDRQFILSSKKLLLSDSGFYLCAWTKRTGVNTGELFFGEGSRLTVL.

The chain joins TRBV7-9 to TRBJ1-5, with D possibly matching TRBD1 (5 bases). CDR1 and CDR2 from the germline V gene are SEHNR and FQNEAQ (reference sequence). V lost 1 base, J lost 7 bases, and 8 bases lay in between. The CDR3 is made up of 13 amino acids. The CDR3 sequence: CASSLERGQPQHF. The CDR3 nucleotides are TGTGCCAGCAGCTTAGAGCGGGGGCAGCCCCAGCATTTT.

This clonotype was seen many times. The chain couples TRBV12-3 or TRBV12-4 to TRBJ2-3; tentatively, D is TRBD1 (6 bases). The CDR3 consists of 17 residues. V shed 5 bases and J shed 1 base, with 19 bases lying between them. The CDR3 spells CASSPMGRRGRTDTQYF. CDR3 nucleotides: TGTGCCAGCAGTCCCATGGGACGCAGGGGACGCACAGATACGCAGTATTTT.

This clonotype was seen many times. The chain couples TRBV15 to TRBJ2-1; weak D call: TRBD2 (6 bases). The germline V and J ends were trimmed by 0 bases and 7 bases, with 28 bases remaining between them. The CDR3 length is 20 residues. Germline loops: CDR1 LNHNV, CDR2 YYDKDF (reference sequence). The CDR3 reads CATSRDLRASGRAGRNEQFF. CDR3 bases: TGTGCCACCAGCAGAGATCTACGTGCCTCTGGGCGCGCGGGGAGGAATGAGCAGTTCTTC.

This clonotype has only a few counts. The CDR3 region is CASRTTQGAEYEQYF. CDR3 bases: TGTGCCAGCAGGACGACACAGGGGGCGGAATACGAGCAGTACTTC. V and J are TRBV6-2 or TRBV6-3 and TRBJ2-7; TRBD1 agrees at 9 bases. CDR3 length: 15 amino acids. Germline trimming cut 6 bases from V and 4 bases from J; bases unmatched to any gene: 10. Germline CDR1 and CDR2: MNHEY and SVGEGT.

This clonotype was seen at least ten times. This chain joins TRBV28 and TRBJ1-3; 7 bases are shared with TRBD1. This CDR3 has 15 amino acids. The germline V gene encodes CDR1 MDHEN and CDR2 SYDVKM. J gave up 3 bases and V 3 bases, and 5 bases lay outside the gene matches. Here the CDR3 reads CASSLGQIFGNTIYF. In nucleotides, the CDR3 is TGTGCCAGCAGTTTGGGACAGATATTTGGAAACACCATATATTTT.

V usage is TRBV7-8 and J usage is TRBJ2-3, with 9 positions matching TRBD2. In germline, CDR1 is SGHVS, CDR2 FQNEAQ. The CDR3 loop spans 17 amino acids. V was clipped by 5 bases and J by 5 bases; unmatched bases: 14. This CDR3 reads CASSTGTSPRQRDTQYF. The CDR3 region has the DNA TGTGCCAGCAGCACCGGGACTAGCCCCCGACAGAGAGATACGCAGTATTTT.

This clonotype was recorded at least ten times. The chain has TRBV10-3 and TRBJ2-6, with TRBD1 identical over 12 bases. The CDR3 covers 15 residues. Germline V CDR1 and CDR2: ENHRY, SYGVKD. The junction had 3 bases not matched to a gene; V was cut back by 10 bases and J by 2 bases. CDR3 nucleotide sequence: TGTGCCACGGGACAGGGGGCCACTGGGGCCAACGTCCTGACTTTC. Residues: CATGQGATGANVLTF.

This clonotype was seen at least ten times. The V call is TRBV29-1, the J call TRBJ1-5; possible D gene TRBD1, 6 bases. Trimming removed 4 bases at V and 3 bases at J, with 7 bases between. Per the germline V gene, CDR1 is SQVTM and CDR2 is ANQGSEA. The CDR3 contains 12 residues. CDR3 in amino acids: CSVAGANQPQHF. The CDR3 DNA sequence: TGCAGCGTTGCAGGGGCCAATCAGCCCCAGCATTTT.

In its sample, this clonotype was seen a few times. CDR3 sequence reads: CASSPLGEGTQYF. The CDR3 DNA is TGTGCCAGCTCACCACTAGGAGAGGGGACGCAGTATTTT. The chain couples TRBV18 to TRBJ2-3; D might be TRBD1 or TRBD2, each matching 5 bases. Germline values: CDR1 KGHSH, CDR2 LQKENI. CDR3 length: 13 amino acids. V was trimmed by 1 base and J by 9 bases, leaving 11 bases between them. The full variable domain, completed using reference TRBV18 and TRBJ2-3, is NAGVMQNPRHLVRRRGQEARLRCSPMKGHSHVYWYRQLPEEGLKFMVYLQKENIIDESGMPKERFSAEFPKEGPSILRIQQVVRGDSAAYFCASSPLGEGTQYFGPGTRLTVL.

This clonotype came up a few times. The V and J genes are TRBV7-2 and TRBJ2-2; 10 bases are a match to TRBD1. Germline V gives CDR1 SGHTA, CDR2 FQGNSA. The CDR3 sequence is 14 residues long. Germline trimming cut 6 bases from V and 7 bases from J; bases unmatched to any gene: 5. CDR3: CASSRDRGNGELFF. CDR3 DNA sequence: TGTGCCAGCAGTCGGGACAGGGGAAACGGGGAGCTGTTTTTT.

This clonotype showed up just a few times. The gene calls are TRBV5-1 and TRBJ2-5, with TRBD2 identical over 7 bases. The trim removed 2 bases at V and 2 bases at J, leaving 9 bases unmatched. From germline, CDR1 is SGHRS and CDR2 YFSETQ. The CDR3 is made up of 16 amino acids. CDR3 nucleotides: TGCGCCAGCAGCTTCAGGCCTAGCGGTAAACAAGAGACCCAGTACTTC. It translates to CASSFRPSGKQETQYF.